This T cell receptor (beta chain) stems from a study of shared clonotypes between healthy human individuals. TCRdb's table, derived via immunoSEQ multiplex PCR, lists solely in-frame clones and lacks some. The sample has about 2.1 million clones; about 93% are singletons. Naive CD8 cells lacked CD45RO, underwent positive selection for CCR7 and left out terminally differentiated effector memory CD45RA+ cells. Germline lookup yields CDR1 SEHNR and CDR2 FQNEAQ (reference sequence). V dropped 5 bases and J dropped 0 bases, with 17 bases sitting between them. This CDR3 spans 17 amino acids. The chain employs TRBV7-9 and TRBJ2-4; D assignment may be TRBD1 or TRBD2 (5 bases each). The TCR comes from a man aged 18-30 years in good health. Some clones in this sample may be carry-over from other donors' samples. The sequenced sample consisted of naive CD8+ T cells from PBMCs. This chain's CDR3 is CASSPRGAEVAKNIQYF. In DNA form, the CDR3 reads TGTGCCAGCAGCCCCCGAGGGGCGGAGGTAGCCAAAAACATTCAGTACTTC.